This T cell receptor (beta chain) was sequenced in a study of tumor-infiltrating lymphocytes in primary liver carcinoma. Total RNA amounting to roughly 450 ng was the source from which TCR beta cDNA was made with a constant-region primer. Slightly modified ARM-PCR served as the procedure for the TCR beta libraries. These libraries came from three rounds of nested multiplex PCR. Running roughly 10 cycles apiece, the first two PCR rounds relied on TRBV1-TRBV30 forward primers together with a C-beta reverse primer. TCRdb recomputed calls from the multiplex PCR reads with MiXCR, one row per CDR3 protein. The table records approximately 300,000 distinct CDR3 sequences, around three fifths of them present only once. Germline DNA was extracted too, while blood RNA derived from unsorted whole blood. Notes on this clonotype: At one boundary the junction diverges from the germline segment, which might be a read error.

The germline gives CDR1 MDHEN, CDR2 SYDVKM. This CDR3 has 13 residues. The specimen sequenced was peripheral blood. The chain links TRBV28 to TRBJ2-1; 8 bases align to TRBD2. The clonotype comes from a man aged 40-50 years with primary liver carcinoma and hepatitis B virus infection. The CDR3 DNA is TGTCCCAGCAGCCCCTTGGCGGGAGGTGAGCAGTTCTTC. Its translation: CPSSPLAGGEQFF.